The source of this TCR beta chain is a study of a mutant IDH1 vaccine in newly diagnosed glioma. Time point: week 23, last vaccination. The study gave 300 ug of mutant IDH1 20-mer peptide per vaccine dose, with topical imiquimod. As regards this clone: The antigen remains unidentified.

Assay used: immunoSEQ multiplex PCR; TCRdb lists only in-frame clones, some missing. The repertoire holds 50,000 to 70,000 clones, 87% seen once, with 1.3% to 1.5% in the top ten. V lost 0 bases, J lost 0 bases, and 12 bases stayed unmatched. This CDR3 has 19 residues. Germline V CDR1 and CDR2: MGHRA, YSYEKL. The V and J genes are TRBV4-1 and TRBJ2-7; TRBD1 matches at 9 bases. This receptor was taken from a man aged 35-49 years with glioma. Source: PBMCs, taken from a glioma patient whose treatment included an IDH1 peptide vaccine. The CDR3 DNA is TGCGCCAGCAGCCAAGATCAAAAAAATCCGGGACAGGGCTCCTACGAGCAGTACTTC. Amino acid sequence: CASSQDQKNPGQGSYEQYF.